In its sample, the clone carrying this T cell receptor beta chain was seen once. Data came from immunoSEQ multiplex PCR; TCRdb stores just in-frame clones and leaves some out. The data contain approximately 52,000 clones, 70% to 80% of them seen just once; the ten biggest clones take up about 8.5%. The data were taken from a study of radiotherapy plus CTLA-4 blockade in lung cancer. In the study overall: Disease control reached 30% to 35%, with objective responses in 15% to 20%.

CDR3 length: 14 residues. Deletions cut 5 bases from V and 7 bases from J, with 17 bases between. Germline loops: CDR1 SGHTA, CDR2 FQGNSA. The chain uses TRBV7-2 and TRBJ1-2; D is unclear. The clonotype originates from a human donor with non-small cell lung cancer who had a complete response to radiotherapy plus ipilimumab. The sequencing used peripheral blood, collected from a patient treated with radiotherapy plus ipilimumab. In DNA form, the CDR3 reads TGTGCCAGCAGCCGTATGATAGAGGGTAGTGGCTACACCTTC. This encodes CASSRMIEGSGYTF.